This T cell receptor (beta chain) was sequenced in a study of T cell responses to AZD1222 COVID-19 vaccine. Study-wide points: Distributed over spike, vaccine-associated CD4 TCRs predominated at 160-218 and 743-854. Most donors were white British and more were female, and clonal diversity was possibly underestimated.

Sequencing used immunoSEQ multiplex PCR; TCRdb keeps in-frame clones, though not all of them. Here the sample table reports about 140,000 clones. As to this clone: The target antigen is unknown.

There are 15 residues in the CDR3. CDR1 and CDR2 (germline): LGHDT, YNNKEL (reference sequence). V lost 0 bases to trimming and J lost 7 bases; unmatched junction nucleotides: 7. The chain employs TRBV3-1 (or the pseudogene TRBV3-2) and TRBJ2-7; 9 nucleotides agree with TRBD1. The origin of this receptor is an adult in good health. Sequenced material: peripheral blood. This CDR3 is CASSQDPQGAGEQYF. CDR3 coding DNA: TGTGCCAGCAGCCAAGATCCACAGGGGGCTGGGGAGCAGTACTTC.